This T cell receptor (beta chain) emerged from a study of neurological immune-mediated disorders. Findings and limits, study-wide: While HTLV-1-associated myelopathy showed the greatest TCR clonal expansion, multiple sclerosis showed the least, falling below healthy controls. Because no CDR3 amino acid sequences were shared across subjects by expanded clones, private repertoires were suggested in all groups.

5'RACE generated cDNA with 10-nucleotide random UMIs. TCRdb analysed the 5' RACE reads with MiXCR anew, one entry per CDR3 protein. The repertoire has 70,000 to 95,000 distinct CDR3 sequences, 13% of them found once; the top ten carry around 5.3%. There are 17 residues in the CDR3. Per germline, CDR1 SGHRS and CDR2 YFSETQ. The V gene lost 2 bases and the J gene lost 4 bases, with 21 bases spanning the gap. The time point is: longitudinal time-point 2. The starting material, 2 million PBMCs stored at -80 C, gave rise to the unsorted libraries. At least ten counts were recorded for this clonotype. Its target is not known.

The clonotype originates from a female donor with HTLV-1-associated myelopathy (HAM/TSP). The sequencing sample was made of PBMCs. This chain links TRBV5-1 with TRBJ1-1; possibly TRBD1 for D (6 bases). In nucleotides, the CDR3 is TGCGCCAGCAGCTTCACCCAACGGGGGGCTGGGGGCACTGAAGCTTTCTTT. Protein product: CASSFTQRGAGGTEAFF.